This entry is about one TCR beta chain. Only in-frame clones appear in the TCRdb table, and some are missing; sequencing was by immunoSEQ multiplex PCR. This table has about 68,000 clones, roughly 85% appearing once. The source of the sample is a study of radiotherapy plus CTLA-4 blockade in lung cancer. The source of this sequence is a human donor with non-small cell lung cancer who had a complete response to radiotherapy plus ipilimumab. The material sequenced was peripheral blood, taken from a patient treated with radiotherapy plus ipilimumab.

CDR3: CASSPGQGQGYTF. The CDR3 DNA follows: TGTGCCAGCAGTCCGGGACAGGGGCAGGGCTACACCTTC. The genes are TRBV6-4 and TRBJ1-2, with 10 bases identical to TRBD1. The length of the CDR3 is 13 residues. V was clipped by 5 bases and J by 8 bases; unmatched bases: 5. Per the germline V gene, CDR1 is MRHNA and CDR2 is SNTAGT.